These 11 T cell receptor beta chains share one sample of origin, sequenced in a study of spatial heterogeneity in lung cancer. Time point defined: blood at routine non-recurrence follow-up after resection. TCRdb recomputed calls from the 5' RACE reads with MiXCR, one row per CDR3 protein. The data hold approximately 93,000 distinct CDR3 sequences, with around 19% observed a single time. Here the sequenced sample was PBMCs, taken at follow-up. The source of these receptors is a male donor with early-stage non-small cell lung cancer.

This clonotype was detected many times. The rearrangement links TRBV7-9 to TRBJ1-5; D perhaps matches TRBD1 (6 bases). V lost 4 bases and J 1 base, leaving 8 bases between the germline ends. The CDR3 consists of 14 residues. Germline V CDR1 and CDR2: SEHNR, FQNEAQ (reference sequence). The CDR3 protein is CASSSTGSNQPQHF. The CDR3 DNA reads TGTGCCAGCAGCTCGACAGGAAGCAATCAGCCCCAGCATTTT.

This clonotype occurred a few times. The CDR3 DNA sequence: TGCAGTGCTAGAGGCCCGACAGGAACTGAAGCTTTCTTT. Translated, it gives CSARGPTGTEAFF. The chain joins TRBV20-1 to TRBJ1-1, with D tentatively TRBD1 (6 bases). The CDR3 is 13 amino acids. Germline loops: CDR1 DFQATT, CDR2 SNEGSKA (reference sequence). V was clipped by 1 base and J by 5 bases, with 11 bases between them.

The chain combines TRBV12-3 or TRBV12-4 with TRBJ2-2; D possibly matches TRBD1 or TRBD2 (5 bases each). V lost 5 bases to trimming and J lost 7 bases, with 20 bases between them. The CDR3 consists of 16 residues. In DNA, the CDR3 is TGTGCCAGCAGTCCTTTTCCGGGGACGGGTGGCGGGGAGCTGTTTTTT. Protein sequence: CASSPFPGTGGGELFF.

The CDR3 spells CASSETGTFNYGYTF. CDR3 sequence (DNA): TGTGCCAGCAGTGAGACGGGCACCTTTAACTATGGCTACACCTTC. The rearrangement uses TRBV25-1 and TRBJ1-2; D uncertain. The CDR3 has 15 amino acids. The V end was cut by 3 bases, the J end by 1 base, with 12 bases between. CDR1 and CDR2 (germline): MGHDK, SYGVNS.

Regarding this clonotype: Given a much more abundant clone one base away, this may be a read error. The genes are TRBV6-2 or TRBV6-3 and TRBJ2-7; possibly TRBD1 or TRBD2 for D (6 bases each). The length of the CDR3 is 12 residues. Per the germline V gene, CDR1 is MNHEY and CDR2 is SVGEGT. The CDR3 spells CASSLVGGERYV. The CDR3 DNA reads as TGTGCCAGCAGCTTGGTCGGGGGCGAGCGGTACGTC.

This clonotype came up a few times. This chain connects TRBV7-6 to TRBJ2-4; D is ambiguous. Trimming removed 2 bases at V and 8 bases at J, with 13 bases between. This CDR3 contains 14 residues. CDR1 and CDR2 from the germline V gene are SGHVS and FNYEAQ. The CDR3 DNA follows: TGTGCCAGCAGCTTACTGTCCGGAACGGACATTCAGTACTTC. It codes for CASSLLSGTDIQYF.

Here the CDR3 reads CASRLLYEQYF. CDR3 nucleotide sequence: TGTGCCAGCCGACTTCTCTACGAGCAGTACTTC. The V gene is TRBV2, the J gene TRBJ2-7, with D unresolved. Germline loops: CDR1 SNHLY, CDR2 FYNNEI. This CDR3 is 11 amino acids long. Between the trimmed V and J ends, which lost 8 bases and 3 bases, there was a span of 8 bases.

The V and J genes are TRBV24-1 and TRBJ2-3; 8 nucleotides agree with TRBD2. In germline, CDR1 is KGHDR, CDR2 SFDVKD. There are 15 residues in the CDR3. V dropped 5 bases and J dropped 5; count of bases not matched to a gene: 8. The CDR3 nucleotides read TGTGCCACCAGTGTAAAAGCGGGGGTGGGAGATACGCAGTATTTT. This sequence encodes CATSVKAGVGDTQYF.

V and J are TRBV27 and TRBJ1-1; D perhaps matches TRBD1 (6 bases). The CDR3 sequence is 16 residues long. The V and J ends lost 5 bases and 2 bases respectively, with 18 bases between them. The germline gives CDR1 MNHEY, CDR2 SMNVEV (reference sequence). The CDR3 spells CASSTSLGGGNTEAFF. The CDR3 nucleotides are TGTGCCAGCAGTACTAGCCTAGGGGGTGGAAACACTGAAGCTTTCTTT.

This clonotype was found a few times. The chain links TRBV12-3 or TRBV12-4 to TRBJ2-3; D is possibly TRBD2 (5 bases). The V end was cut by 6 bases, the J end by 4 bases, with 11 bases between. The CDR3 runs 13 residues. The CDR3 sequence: CASRPPGADTQYF. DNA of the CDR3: TGTGCCAGCAGACCCCCCGGGGCAGATACGCAGTATTTT.

The CDR3 reads CASSPPGPAMYF. For the CDR3, the DNA is TGTGCCAGCAGCCCACCGGGGCCAGCTATGTATTTT. The chain joins TRBV7-2 to TRBJ2-3; perhaps D is TRBD1 or TRBD2 (5 bases each). The germline V and J ends were trimmed by 5 bases and 14 bases, with 17 bases remaining between them. The length of the CDR3 is 12 residues. Germline V gives CDR1 SGHTA, CDR2 FQGNSA.